This T cell receptor beta chain was recovered during a study of CD8 T cells in ankylosing spondylitis. Study-level points and caveats: As reported, disease-linked clones showed significant enrichment in matched ankylosing spondylitis synovial fluid. Certain motif variants had earlier been reported in reactive arthritis synovial fluid and blood. A TCR beta motif of fewer than ten highly homologous variants appeared characteristic of ankylosing spondylitis blood.

Quantitative 5'-RACE with molecular barcodes produced the TCR beta libraries. TCRdb analysed the 5' RACE reads with MiXCR anew, one entry per CDR3 protein. Among about 400,000 distinct CDR3 sequences listed, 20% to 25% were seen once. This clonotype was detected only a few times. Its target is unknown. The CDR3 runs 13 residues. The ends were cut back, 0 bases at V and 8 bases at J, with 9 bases in the middle. Germline CDR1 SGHRS, CDR2 YFSETQ. The chain employs TRBV5-1 and TRBJ2-1, with a weak D call TRBD2 (5 bases). The source is a male donor with ankylosing spondylitis. What was sequenced was blood, either unsorted or a sorted T cell fraction (not recorded which). CDR3 sequence: CASSLAGKDEQFF. CDR3 sequence (DNA): TGCGCCAGCAGCTTGGCCGGGAAGGATGAGCAGTTCTTC.